The T cell receptor (beta chain) under discussion was sequenced for a study of molecular identifiers for immune sequencing clone quantification. Sorted cell numbers of roughly 19,000 to 1,000,000, with 10%, 30% or 50% RNA, served as input for naive CD8 libraries. Whole-study findings and limits: It was shown that clones above 20 RNA copies held over 98% of effector molecules, but under 1% in naive cells.

Between the trimmed V and J ends, which lost 10 bases and 4 bases, there was a span of 16 bases. In germline, CDR1 is SNHLY, CDR2 FYNNEI. The CDR3 sequence is 13 residues long. This clonotype was seen a few times. Antigen: not known. TCRdb reprocessed the PCR reads with MiXCR, giving one entry per CDR3 protein. The data show 460,000 or so distinct CDR3 sequences, roughly 24% seen once. The sequenced sample was naive CD8+ T cells from blood, with Jurkat cell RNA spiked in. Subset described: FACS-sorted CD8+CD4-CCR7+CD45RA+ naive T cells. V is TRBV2 and J is TRBJ1-2; D gene ambiguous. This receptor was identified in a human donor in good health. Some libraries in this study had Jurkat cell RNA spiked in. The CDR3 here is CATLPDIAYGYTF. The CDR3 DNA follows: TGTGCCACCCTACCGGATATTGCCTATGGCTACACCTTC.